This is a list of T cell receptor beta chains from one sample in a study of T cell changes during pregnancy in multiple sclerosis. Only in-frame clones appear in the TCRdb table, and some are missing; sequencing was by immunoSEQ multiplex PCR. The sample shows some 40,000 clones, roughly nine tenths of them seen only once. The sample here was CD4+ T cells from peripheral blood mononuclear cells, taken in the first trimester of pregnancy. Receptors were obtained from a female donor with multiple sclerosis, enrolled in a pregnancy study. The CDR3 runs from the conserved cysteine through the conserved F or W. A D gene is named only where the DNA matches it firmly. Size is stated for part of the rows, as once, few or many counts, or as a class when the clone is expanded.

d_call,cdr3_length,j_call,v_call,clone_size,cdr3_nt,cdr3_aa
NA,15,TRBJ2-2,TRBV5-6,NA,TGTGCCAGCAGCTTGGCGCAGGGAAACACCGGGGAGCTGTTTTTT,CASSLAQGNTGELFF
NA,13,TRBJ1-2,TRBV7-9,NA,TGTGCCAGCAGCCATGGACAGAACTATGGCTACACCTTC,CASSHGQNYGYTF
TRBD1,15,TRBJ1-4,TRBV5-6,many,TGTGCCAGCAGGCCATCCGGGACAGGGGGTGAAAAACTGTTTTTT,CASRPSGTGGEKLFF
TRBD1,16,TRBJ2-7,TRBV9,NA,TGTGCCAGCAGCGTAGGGGTAAGGGGACAGGGCCACGAGCAGTACTTC,CASSVGVRGQGHEQYF
NA,14,TRBJ1-5,TRBV6-5,once,TGTGCCAGCAGTTTTGGCAGACTCAATCAGCCCCAGCATTTT,CASSFGRLNQPQHF
TRBD2,15,TRBJ2-5,TRBV7-9,NA,TGTGCCAGCAGCTTTGGGGGAGGGTTCCAAGAGACCCAGTACTTC,CASSFGGGFQETQYF
NA,13,TRBJ1-1,TRBV27,NA,TGTGCCAGCAGTCCAAGGGGAGGGACTGAAGCTTTCTTT,CASSPRGGTEAFF
NA,15,TRBJ2-3,TRBV10-3,NA,TGTGCCATCAGCCCTACTAGCACTTCTTCAGATACGCAGTATTTT,CAISPTSTSSDTQYF
TRBD2,16,TRBJ2-1,TRBV25-1,NA,TGTGCCAGCGGAGGGACTAGCGGGGTTACGAACAATGAGCAGTTCTTC,CASGGTSGVTNNEQFF
NA,13,TRBJ1-5,TRBV28,NA,TGTGCCAGCCGTGGGGCGAGCAATCAGCCCCAGCATTTT,CASRGASNQPQHF
NA,13,TRBJ1-3,TRBV2,NA,TGTGCCAGCATCCCGGGTTCTGGAAACACCATATATTTT,CASIPGSGNTIYF
NA,15,TRBJ2-6,TRBV7-2,NA,TGTGCCAGCAGCCTAGCCGGACAGGGGGCCAACGTCCTGACTTTC,CASSLAGQGANVLTF
TRBD2,16,TRBJ2-1,TRBV18,NA,TGTGCCAGCTCCCCTGGGGCTAGCGGGGATCGCAATGAGCAGTTCTTC,CASSPGASGDRNEQFF
NA,12,TRBJ1-1,TRBV2,NA,TGTGCCAGCAGTGCCCAGGGTATTGAAGCTTTCTTT,CASSAQGIEAFF
NA,10,TRBJ1-2,TRBV20-1,NA,TGCTGGGCGGGGGCGGATGGCTACACCTTC,CWAGADGYTF
TRBD1,15,TRBJ1-6,TRBV27,NA,TGTGCCAGCAGTTTCCTTCGGGACAGGGGCTCACCCCTCCACTTT,CASSFLRDRGSPLHF
NA,15,TRBJ1-2,TRBV18,NA,TGTGCCAGCTCACCAGCGGGGGAACTCAACTATGGCTACACCTTC,CASSPAGELNYGYTF
TRBD2,15,TRBJ2-7,TRBV7-2,NA,TGTGCCAGCACCATCCGACTAGCGGGAGACTACGAGCAGTACTTC,CASTIRLAGDYEQYF
NA,12,TRBJ2-7,TRBV7-9,NA,TGTGCCAGCAGCCCGAAGGGGTACGAGCAGTACTTC,CASSPKGYEQYF
NA,17,TRBJ2-6,TRBV18,few,TGTGCCAGCTCACCAGGGCCAGGGGCGCTGGGGGCCAACGTCCTGACTTTC,CASSPGPGALGANVLTF
TRBD1,16,TRBJ1-2,TRBV19,NA,TGTGCCAGTAGTTTAAGATCGGGCCAGGGGGCGCGGGGCTACACCTTC,CASSLRSGQGARGYTF
TRBD1,15,TRBJ1-6,TRBV11-2,NA,TGTGCCAGCAGCTTAGCGACAGGGTATAATTCACCCCTCCACTTT,CASSLATGYNSPLHF
TRBD1,18,TRBJ1-1,TRBV27,NA,TGTGCCAGCAGTTTTCGTCTCCAGGGACAGGGGGCGGGCACTGAAGCTTTCTTT,CASSFRLQGQGAGTEAFF
NA,14,TRBJ1-5,TRBV6-5,NA,TGTGCCAGCAGTTCCGGGGTCGGCAATCAGCCCCAGCATTTT,CASSSGVGNQPQHF
NA,15,TRBJ1-2,TRBV27,NA,TGTGCCAGCAGTTCCGCGATCAGTAACAGCTATGGCTACACCTTC,CASSSAISNSYGYTF
TRBD1,15,TRBJ1-1,TRBV6-1,NA,TGTGCCAGCAGGGGACAGGGCGGGTGGGTCACTGAAGCTTTCTTT,CASRGQGGWVTEAFF
NA,13,TRBJ1-2,TRBV6-6,NA,TGTGCCAGCAGTTCGGACAGAAACTATGGCTACACCTTC,CASSSDRNYGYTF
NA,13,TRBJ2-7,TRBV19,NA,TGTGCCAGTAGCGGACAGGGAGGGAACGAGCAGTACTTC,CASSGQGGNEQYF
NA,17,TRBJ1-2,TRBV28,once,TGTGCCAGCAGTTTATCTTTTCAGGGGCCGGGGCGCTATGGCTACACCTTC,CASSLSFQGPGRYGYTF
NA,14,TRBJ2-7,TRBV5-1,NA,TGCGCCAGCAGCTTGGAACCCCCTTCGGTCGAGCAGTACTTC,CASSLEPPSVEQYF
NA,14,TRBJ1-1,TRBV6-6,once,TGTGCCAGCAGTGGGGTGAGGGGAGGAACTGAAGCTTTCTTT,CASSGVRGGTEAFF
NA,15,TRBJ1-4,TRBV10-3,few,TGTGCCATCAGTATTACAGGTGCAACTAATGAAAAACTGTTTTTT,CAISITGATNEKLFF
TRBD2,17,TRBJ2-1,TRBV19,once,TGTGCCAGTACTACCCTAGCGGGAGGGATCGTTACCAATGAGCAGTTCTTC,CASTTLAGGIVTNEQFF
NA,13,TRBJ1-1,TRBV19,NA,TGTGCCAGTAGTAGGGGCCAGGACACTGAAGCTTTCTTT,CASSRGQDTEAFF
TRBD1,15,TRBJ1-1,TRBV5-1,NA,TGCGCCAGCAGCGTGACCGGGACAGTGAACACTGAAGCTTTCTTT,CASSVTGTVNTEAFF
NA,13,TRBJ1-1,TRBV18,NA,TGTGCCAGCTCGCTCGGGGAGGCCACTGAAGCTTTCTTT,CASSLGEATEAFF
NA,11,TRBJ2-7,TRBV5-1,NA,TGCGCCAGCAGCTCGAGCTACGAGCAGTACTTC,CASSSSYEQYF
NA,14,TRBJ2-5,TRBV7-9,NA,TGTGCCAGCAGCCGCAGACTAGTTCTAGAGACCCAGTACTTC,CASSRRLVLETQYF
TRBD2,14,TRBJ2-7,TRBV29-1,once,TGCAGCGTTCCTATTCTAGCGGGGGGCTACGAGCAGTACTTC,CSVPILAGGYEQYF
TRBD1,14,TRBJ1-5,TRBV5-6,NA,TGTGCCAGCAGCCACATGGACAGGGCCCAGCCCCAGCATTTT,CASSHMDRAQPQHF
TRBD1,14,TRBJ1-3,TRBV5-6,NA,TGTGCCAGCAGGAACGCAGGGGGGTCAAACACCATATATTTT,CASRNAGGSNTIYF